This entry lists 6 T cell receptor beta chains sequenced from one sample in a study of blood T cell repertoires in COVID-19. This table comes from immunoSEQ multiplex PCR, and its TCRdb copy is limited to in-frame clones, with some not included. This sample yields about 200,000 clones, of which about 82% are seen a single time; roughly 10% belongs to the top ten. Sequencing was performed on peripheral blood. The receptors were sampled from a woman at least 80 years old with acute or convalescent COVID-19.

This chain uses TRBV30 with TRBJ2-3; TRBD1 aligns across 9 bases. The CDR3 totals 14 residues. The germline CDR1 and CDR2 sequences are GTSNPN and SVGIG (reference sequence). V lost 6 bases, J lost 3 bases, and 7 bases stayed unmatched. The CDR3 spells CACPGTGTTDTQYF. The CDR3 nucleotides are TGTGCCTGCCCCGGGACAGGGACGACAGATACGCAGTATTTT.

V is TRBV9 and J is TRBJ1-1; D perhaps matches TRBD1 (6 bases). Germline CDR1 and CDR2: SGDLS and YYNGEE. This CDR3 region has 14 residues. V lost 3 bases to trimming and J lost 1 base, with 10 bases between them. Here the CDR3 reads CASSADRRNTEAFF. The CDR3 DNA sequence: TGTGCCAGCAGCGCAGACAGGAGGAACACTGAAGCTTTCTTT.

This chain joins TRBV4-2 and TRBJ1-4; TRBD1 agrees at 7 bases. V shed 7 bases and J 8 bases; nucleotides not matched to a gene: 13. In germline, CDR1 is LGHNA, CDR2 YNFKEQ. The CDR3 runs 15 residues. The CDR3: CASTNGGGGEEKLFF. CDR3 nucleotides: TGTGCCAGCACCAACGGAGGAGGGGGCGAGGAAAAACTGTTTTTT.

The V and J genes are TRBV4-3 and TRBJ2-7; 7 nucleotides line up with TRBD2. The CDR3 runs to 17 residues. Germline V lookup: CDR1 LGHNA, CDR2 YSLEER. The V gene end was trimmed by 0 bases and the J gene end by 2 bases; junction bases not matched to a gene: 10. The CDR3 DNA follows: TGCGCCAGCAGCCAAGAAAGGGGCGGGGGACCTCCCTACGAGCAGTACTTC. It is translated as CASSQERGGGPPYEQYF.

The DNA for the CDR3 is TGTGCCAGCCGGGAGTCTGAAAAACTGTTTTTT. Amino acid sequence: CASRESEKLFF. The V and J genes are TRBV7-2 and TRBJ1-4, with D unclear. Germline V gene sequence: CDR1 SGHTA, CDR2 FQGNSA. Trimming removed 8 bases from V and 7 bases from J, with 8 bases in between. The CDR3 runs to 11 residues.

As regards this clone: The junction departs from germline at one end; a sequencing error may be responsible. The chain has TRBV2 and TRBJ2-1; 8 positions match TRBD2. Per germline, CDR1 SNHLY and CDR2 FYNNEI. The CDR3 has 16 amino acids. Written as DNA, the CDR3 is TGTGCCAGCAGTGAAACCTTAGCGGGATCCTCCAATGAGCAGTTCTTC. It yields the protein CASSETLAGSSNEQFF. Variable domain in full (rest from reference TRBV2 and TRBJ2-1): EPEVTQTPSHQVTQMGQEVILRCVPISNHLYFYWYRQILGQKVEFLVSFYNNEISEKSEIFDDQFSVERPDGSNFTLKIRSTKLEDSAMYFCASSETLAGSSNEQFFGPGTRLTVL.